This TCR beta chain was captured in a study of patients and donors after allogeneic stem cell transplantation. One entry per CDR3 protein results from TCRdb running MiXCR on the RT-PCR reads. Of 800,000 to 1,000,000 distinct CDR3 sequences in the sample, about 20% were seen once. V lost 1 base and J lost 1, with 3 bases in between. The germline gives CDR1 MGHDK, CDR2 SYGVNS. The CDR3 runs to 13 residues. This clonotype has more than one count but fewer than ten. V and J are TRBV25-1 and TRBJ2-3; no reliable D call. The clonotype comes from a human donor who was either an allogeneic HSCT recipient or a stem cell or donor lymphocyte infusion donor (not recorded which). It is not recorded whose cells these are; they may come from a transplant donor. The sample taken for sequencing was blood, either unsorted or a sorted T cell fraction (not recorded which). The CDR3 coding sequence is TGTGCCAGCAGTGAATTTGGCACAGATACGCAGTATTTT. Its translation is CASSEFGTDTQYF.